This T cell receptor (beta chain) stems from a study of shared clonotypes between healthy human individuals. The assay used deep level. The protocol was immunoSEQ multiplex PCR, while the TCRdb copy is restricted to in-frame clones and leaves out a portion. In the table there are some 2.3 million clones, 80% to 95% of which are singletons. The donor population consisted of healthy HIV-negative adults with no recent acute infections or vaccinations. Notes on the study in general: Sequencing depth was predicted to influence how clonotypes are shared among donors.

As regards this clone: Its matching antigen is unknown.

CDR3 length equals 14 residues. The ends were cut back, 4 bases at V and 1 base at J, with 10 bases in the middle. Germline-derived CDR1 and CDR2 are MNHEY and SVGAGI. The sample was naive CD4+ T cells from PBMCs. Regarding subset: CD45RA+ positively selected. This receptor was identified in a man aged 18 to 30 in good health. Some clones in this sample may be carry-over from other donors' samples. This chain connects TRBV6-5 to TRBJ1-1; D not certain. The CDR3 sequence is CASSSPTENTEAFF. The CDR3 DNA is TGTGCCAGCAGTTCACCGACCGAGAACACTGAAGCTTTCTTT.